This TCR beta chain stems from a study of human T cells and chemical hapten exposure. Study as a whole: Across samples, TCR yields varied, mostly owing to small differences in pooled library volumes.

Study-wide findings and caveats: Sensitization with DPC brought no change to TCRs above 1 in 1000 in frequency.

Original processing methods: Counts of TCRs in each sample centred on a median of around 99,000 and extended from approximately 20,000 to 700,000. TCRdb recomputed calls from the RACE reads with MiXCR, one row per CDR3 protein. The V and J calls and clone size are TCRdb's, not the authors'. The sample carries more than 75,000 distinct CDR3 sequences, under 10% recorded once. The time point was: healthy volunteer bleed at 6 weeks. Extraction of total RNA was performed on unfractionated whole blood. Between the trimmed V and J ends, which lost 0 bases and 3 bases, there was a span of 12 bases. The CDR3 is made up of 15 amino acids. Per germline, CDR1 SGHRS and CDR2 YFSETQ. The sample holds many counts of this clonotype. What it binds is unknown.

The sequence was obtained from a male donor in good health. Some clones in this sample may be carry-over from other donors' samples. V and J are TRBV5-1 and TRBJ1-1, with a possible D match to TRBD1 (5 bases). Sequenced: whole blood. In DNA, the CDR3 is TGCGCCAGCAGCTTGGTGCAGGGTGTCTACACTGAAGCTTTCTTT. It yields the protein CASSLVQGVYTEAFF.